This TCR beta chain appears in the sequencing data of a study of T cell responses to AZD1222 COVID-19 vaccine. Study-wide results and limits: The number of AZD1222 recipients seropositive at baseline was only five or six. Spike-specific TCR repertoires showed rising breadth and depth after two AZD1222 doses. Donors were mostly white British, more females; clonal diversity possibly underestimated. Repertoire samples came only from after the peak T cell response.

This clone was observed once. The antigen remains undetermined. Libraries were prepared by immunoSEQ multiplex PCR; TCRdb keeps only in-frame clonotypes and omits some of them. This sample has about 94,000 clones, with 85% found just once. The V gene's germline CDR1 is MNHNS and CDR2 SASEGT. With 2 bases removed from V and 0 bases from J, the gap between germline ends came to 11 bases. The CDR3 contains 16 residues. The chain joins TRBV6-1 to TRBJ2-1; tentatively, D is TRBD1 or TRBD2 (5 bases each). The sequenced sample was peripheral blood, obtained 28 days after the second AZD1222 dose. This receptor was identified in an adult who received the AZD1222 COVID-19 vaccine. This CDR3 is CASSEIGGTSYNEQFF. The CDR3 region has the DNA TGTGCCAGCAGTGAAATTGGGGGTACCTCCTACAATGAGCAGTTCTTC.